The 5 T cell receptor beta chains below were found in one sample sequenced in a study of T cell repertoires in cytomegalovirus infection. No antigen has been assigned to these receptors. TCRdb re-derived calls from the reads in MiXCR, one entry per CDR3 protein. Among 700,000 to 900,000 distinct CDR3 sequences, 29% were seen once, and the ten largest hold roughly 14%. The sequenced sample was cultured CD8+ T cells from PBMCs, obtained from culture after CMV antigen stimulation. The source is a human donor in good health (CMV status not recorded). Some clones in this sample may be carry-over from other donors' samples.

The V gene is TRBV27, the J gene TRBJ2-5; TRBD1 aligns across 7 bases. Germline loops: CDR1 MNHEY, CDR2 SMNVEV (reference sequence). Unmatched junction bases numbered 20, after V lost 8 bases and J lost 2 bases. This CDR3 spans 18 amino acids. The CDR3 DNA is TGTGCCAGCGGACCGATCCTAACAGGGGTTCCGTGGCAAGAGACCCAGTACTTC. The encoded protein is CASGPILTGVPWQETQYF.

This clonotype occurred once. This rearrangement joins TRBV7-6 to TRBJ2-3; TRBD2 agrees at 9 bases. V trimming: 4 bases; J trimming: 2 bases; junction bases outside the gene matches: 7. CDR3 size: 16 residues. CDR1 is SGHVS and CDR2 is FNYEAQ in the germline V gene. CDR3 sequence reads: CASSSAGGPATDTQYF. The CDR3 nucleotides read TGTGCCAGCAGCTCAGCGGGGGGTCCGGCCACAGATACGCAGTATTTT.

The chain is built from TRBV4-1 and TRBJ1-4; 9 nucleotides match TRBD1. The CDR3 spans 17 residues. From germline, CDR1 is MGHRA and CDR2 YSYEKL. With V trimmed by 2 bases and J by 1 base, 5 bases remained unmatched. The CDR3 region is CASSQHRGRRTNEKLFF. The CDR3 DNA reads as TGCGCCAGCAGCCAACACAGGGGGCGGCGAACTAATGAAAAACTGTTTTTT.

This clonotype was observed once. The chain couples TRBV14 to TRBJ2-5, with TRBD2 identical over 10 bases. The germline gives CDR1 SGHDN, CDR2 FVKESK. V dropped 1 base and J dropped 5; count of bases not matched to a gene: 10. CDR3 length: 17 amino acids. CDR3 amino acids: CASSQGASGGGRETQYF. The CDR3 bases are TGTGCCAGCAGCCAAGGAGCTAGCGGGGGAGGACGGGAGACCCAGTACTTC.

The chain carries TRBV28 and TRBJ1-2; D not resolved. Trimming removed 5 bases from V and 7 bases from J, with 14 bases in between. Germline V gene sequence: CDR1 MDHEN, CDR2 SYDVKM. The CDR3 sequence is 13 residues long. The CDR3 here is CASSPNDWGGYTF. CDR3 in DNA: TGTGCCAGCAGTCCGAATGACTGGGGTGGCTACACCTTC.